One and the same sample provided the 28 T cell receptor beta chains below, sequenced in a study of blood T cell repertoires in COVID-19. Sequencing was performed with immunoSEQ multiplex PCR; in TCRdb, only in-frame clones are kept and a portion is missing. Seen here are some 220,000 clones, 84% observed once, and the top ten hold approximately 5.1%. Sequencing was performed on peripheral blood. Every receptor here comes from a woman aged 60-70 years who had recovered from COVID-19.

The chain employs TRBV6-5 and TRBJ2-5; 9 nucleotides match TRBD1. The CDR3 runs to 13 residues. The germline gives CDR1 MNHEY, CDR2 SVGAGI. With 10 bases clipped from V and 5 bases from J, the junction kept 8 bases outside the gene matches. As DNA, the CDR3 is TGTGCCACCTACGGGGACAGGGTGGAGACCCAGTACTTC. This gives the protein CATYGDRVETQYF.

The chain uses TRBV7-9 and TRBJ1-5; 8 nucleotides agree with TRBD1. The CDR3 runs 16 residues. The V gene's germline CDR1 is SEHNR and CDR2 FQNEAQ (reference sequence). After removal of 2 bases from V and 5 bases from J, the junction contained 8 bases not matched to a gene. The CDR3 DNA reads TGTGCCAGCAGCTTATCCGGACAGGGCGCTTATCAGCCCCAGCATTTT. Its protein is CASSLSGQGAYQPQHF. Full variable domain (rest looked up from reference TRBV7-9 and TRBJ1-5): DTGVSQNPRHKITKRGQNVTFRCDPISEHNRLYWYRQTLGQGPEFLTYFQNEAQLEKSRLLSDRFSAERPKGSFSTLEIQRTEQGDSAMYLCASSLSGQGAYQPQHFGDGTRLSIL.

The chain combines TRBV2 with TRBJ1-2; TRBD1 matches at 9 bases. V was pared by 6 bases and J by 5 bases, with 13 bases of the junction left unmatched. Germline V lookup: CDR1 SNHLY, CDR2 FYNNEI. CDR3 length equals 16 residues. CDR3 sequence reads: CASSNIQGALTYGYTF. The CDR3, as DNA: TGTGCCAGCAGCAATATACAGGGGGCGCTTACATATGGCTACACCTTC.

V is TRBV19 and J is TRBJ1-1; D is undetermined. V lost 6 bases to trimming and J lost 6 bases, with 11 bases between them. This CDR3 has 12 amino acids. CDR1 and CDR2 from the germline V gene are LNHDA and SQIVND (reference sequence). The CDR3 reads CASRSYNAEAFF. The DNA of the CDR3 is TGTGCCAGTAGGTCGTACAACGCTGAAGCTTTCTTT.

This clone occurred once. This chain uses TRBV19 with TRBJ2-1, with D tentatively TRBD2 (5 bases). Germline V gene sequence: CDR1 LNHDA, CDR2 SQIVND (reference sequence). Trimming stripped 1 base from V and 5 bases from J, with 12 bases between. The CDR3 covers 15 residues. The CDR3 loop is CASSIGVTGNNEQFF. CDR3 sequence (DNA): TGTGCCAGTAGTATAGGGGTGACCGGGAACAATGAGCAGTTCTTC.

The chain carries TRBV5-6 and TRBJ1-2, with 8 bases that match TRBD1. Germline V gene data show CDR1 as SGHDT and CDR2 as YYEEEE. V was clipped by 0 bases and J by 8 bases; unmatched bases: 9. CDR3 length: 15 amino acids. CDR3 sequence: CASSLVYGQGGGYTF. In DNA form, the CDR3 reads TGTGCCAGCAGCTTGGTCTACGGACAGGGAGGGGGCTACACCTTC. Together with reference TRBV5-6 and TRBJ1-2, the CDR3 gives the full variable domain: DAGVTQSPTHLIKTRGQQVTLRCSPKSGHDTVSWYQQALGQGPQFIFQYYEEEERQRGNFPDRFSGHQFPNYSSELNVNALLLGDSALYLCASSLVYGQGGGYTFGSGTRLTVV.

The J gene is TRBJ1-2, the V gene TRBV24-1; D might be TRBD1 (6 bases). Per germline, CDR1 KGHDR and CDR2 SFDVKD. V was trimmed by 1 base and J by 0 bases, leaving 17 bases between them. The CDR3 length is 18 residues. CDR3 loop: CATSDFLKTGRPNYGYTF. DNA for the CDR3: TGTGCCACCAGTGATTTCCTTAAGACAGGACGCCCTAACTATGGCTACACCTTC.

This clone was detected many times. V is TRBV6-5 and J is TRBJ1-2, with D maybe TRBD1 (5 bases). Germline V gene sequence: CDR1 MNHEY, CDR2 SVGAGI. Trimming pared 5 bases from V and 8 bases from J, leaving 18 bases between. CDR3 length equals 14 residues. The CDR3 loop reads CASSQQGGGEGYTF. Written as DNA, the CDR3 is TGTGCCAGCAGTCAACAAGGCGGGGGGGAGGGCTACACCTTC.

The rearrangement joins TRBV9 to TRBJ1-2, with 8 bases lining up with TRBD1. Germline assignment: CDR1 SGDLS and CDR2 YYNGEE. J was trimmed by 7 bases and V by 0 bases; bases with no gene match: 11. The length of the CDR3 is 16 residues. CDR3 amino acids: CASSVERGQGASGYTF. The DNA for the CDR3 is TGTGCCAGCAGCGTAGAGAGGGGGCAGGGGGCTTCTGGCTACACCTTC. The full variable domain, its missing parts supplied by reference TRBV9 and TRBJ1-2, is DSGVTQTPKHLITATGQRVTLRCSPRSGDLSVYWYQQSLDQGLQFLIQYYNGEERAKGNILERFSAQQFPDLHSELNLSSLELGDSALYFCASSVERGQGASGYTFGSGTRLTVV.

The chain employs TRBV11-2 and TRBJ2-5, with D possibly being TRBD2 (5 bases). The germline V gene encodes CDR1 SGHAT and CDR2 FQNNGV. The CDR3 contains 14 residues. The V gene lost 1 base and the J gene lost 5 bases, with 11 bases spanning the gap. CDR3 region: CASSLGAAVETQYF. In nucleotides, the CDR3 is TGTGCCAGCAGCTTAGGTGCAGCGGTGGAGACCCAGTACTTC.

In DNA, the CDR3 is TGTGCCAGCAGCCCTCGGACAGGAAAGGACGGCTACACCTTC. As protein: CASSPRTGKDGYTF. The rearrangement joins TRBV7-9 to TRBJ1-2; TRBD1 aligns across 7 bases. There are 14 residues in the CDR3. Germline-derived CDR1 and CDR2 are SEHNR and FQNEAQ (reference sequence). J lost 8 bases, V lost 5 bases, and 11 bases had no gene match.

The chain employs TRBV3-1 (or the pseudogene TRBV3-2) and TRBJ1-2; perhaps TRBD1 as D (5 bases). CDR1 and CDR2 (germline): LGHDT, YNNKEL (reference sequence). Trimming shortened V by 3 bases and J by 2 bases, and 7 bases separated the two germline ends. The CDR3 totals 13 residues. The CDR3 sequence: CASSQAGNYGYTF. CDR3 DNA: TGTGCCAGCAGCCAGGCAGGGAACTATGGCTACACCTTC.

The chain recombines TRBV2 with TRBJ2-1; a possible D gene is TRBD1 (7 bases). The germline CDR1 and CDR2 sequences are SNHLY and FYNNEI. V gave up 4 bases and J gave up 4 bases, with 14 bases separating them. CDR3 length: 15 amino acids. The CDR3 reads CASSAWRGRYNEQFF. Here the CDR3 DNA reads TGTGCCAGCAGTGCCTGGAGGGGGCGATACAATGAGCAGTTCTTC.

V and J are TRBV3-1 (or the pseudogene TRBV3-2) and TRBJ1-2; 10 nucleotides agree with TRBD1. The CDR3 runs 15 residues. After removal of 5 bases from V and 8 bases from J, the junction contained 11 bases not matched to a gene. Germline CDR1 is LGHDT and CDR2 is YNNKEL (reference sequence). The CDR3 DNA reads TGTGCCAGCAGCTACCGGGACAGGGGAGGTGTAGGCTACACCTTC. This encodes CASSYRDRGGVGYTF.

This clone was picked up one time. The chain links TRBV7-2 to TRBJ1-2; D is unclear. This CDR3 has 11 residues. Trimming cost V 9 bases and J 3 bases, with 8 bases left between them. Germline V gives CDR1 SGHTA, CDR2 FQGNSA. CDR3 coding DNA: TGTGCCAGTGGAGGGTACTATGGCTACACCTTC. Encoded protein: CASGGYYGYTF.

The chain joins TRBV4-3 to TRBJ1-1, with TRBD1 as a possible D gene (5 bases). The CDR3 length is 13 residues. Germline CDR1 LGHNA, CDR2 YSLEER. Trimming pared 4 bases from V and 4 bases from J, leaving 10 bases between. CDR3 bases: TGCGCCAGCAGCCGCGCGGGGGGCACTGAAGCTTTCTTT. This translates into CASSRAGGTEAFF.

The V and J genes are TRBV6-6 and TRBJ1-1, with D unclear. The CDR3 spans 15 residues. Germline V gives CDR1 MNHNY, CDR2 SVGAGI (reference sequence). V shed 2 bases and J shed 0 bases, with 10 bases lying between them. The CDR3 reads CASSYGGDLNTEAFF. In DNA form, the CDR3 reads TGTGCCAGCAGTTACGGCGGGGATTTGAACACTGAAGCTTTCTTT.

The rearrangement links TRBV6-2 or TRBV6-3 to TRBJ1-5; tentative D call: TRBD1 (5 bases). V was cut by 2 bases and J by 2 bases, with 13 bases left in between. CDR1 is MNHEY, CDR2 SVGEGT, per germline. This CDR3 is 16 amino acids long. The CDR3 DNA sequence: TGTGCCAGCAGTTACCCCGCAGGGCAAGGCAATCAGCCCCAGCATTTT. It is translated as CASSYPAGQGNQPQHF.

On this clone itself: The same CDR3 is also encoded by other DNA sequences in this sample. J is TRBJ1-1 and V is TRBV5-1; D ambiguous. Germline V gene sequence: CDR1 SGHRS, CDR2 YFSETQ. The CDR3 is 14 residues long. V shed 0 bases and J shed 3 bases, with 9 bases lying between them. The CDR3: CASSLDRADTEAFF. CDR3 coding DNA: TGCGCCAGCAGCTTGGACAGAGCGGACACTGAAGCTTTCTTT.

This chain connects TRBV5-3 to TRBJ1-2, with a tentative D call TRBD1 (5 bases). TRBV5-3 falls under the ORF class, with uncertain function. The CDR3 length is 15 residues. V lost 4 bases and J 6 bases, leaving 19 bases between the germline ends. The CDR3 region has the DNA TGTGCCAGAAGCCGGGAGTCGGGGGTATTTGATGGCTACACCTTC. Encoded protein: CARSRESGVFDGYTF.

A single count supports this clone. The rearrangement joins TRBV20-1 to TRBJ2-3, with D possibly being TRBD2 (6 bases). V dropped 3 bases and J dropped 8 bases, with 21 bases sitting between them. The CDR3 runs to 15 residues. Germline-derived CDR1 and CDR2 are DFQATT and SNEGSKA (reference sequence). CDR3 nucleotides: TGCAGTGCTAGTGGCCGGGGACTTAGTATCGCTACGCAGTATTTT. Protein product: CSASGRGLSIATQYF.

The count of this clone is one. The chain recombines TRBV6-1 with TRBJ1-2; D gene unclear. This CDR3 is 14 amino acids long. Germline CDR1 MNHNS, CDR2 SASEGT. V was pared by 3 bases and J by 2 bases, with 10 bases between. CDR3 DNA sequence: TGTGCCAGCAGTGAGTACAGACCAAACTATGGCTACACCTTC. It codes for CASSEYRPNYGYTF.

This chain connects TRBV6-5 to TRBJ2-2, with D tentatively TRBD2 (6 bases). With 2 bases removed from V and 5 bases from J, the gap between germline ends came to 15 bases. Germline V lookup: CDR1 MNHEY, CDR2 SVGAGI. The length of the CDR3 is 16 residues. This CDR3 is CASSYPIGTRTGELFF. As DNA, the CDR3 is TGTGCCAGCAGTTACCCCATCGGGACTCGGACCGGGGAGCTGTTTTTT.

The V call is TRBV13, the J call TRBJ2-7; 11 bases map to TRBD1. V was clipped by 3 bases and J by 5 bases; unmatched bases: 6. CDR3 size: 15 residues. Germline values: CDR1 PRHDT, CDR2 FYEKMQ (reference sequence). The DNA of the CDR3 is TGTGCCAGCAGCTTCAAGGACAGGGGGCAGGACGAGCAGTACTTC. Its protein product is CASSFKDRGQDEQYF.

The chain uses TRBV5-3 and TRBJ2-3; TRBD2 matches 11 bases. TRBV5-3 is designated an ORF whose function remains uncertain. J gave up 1 base and V 5 bases, and 12 bases lay outside the gene matches. This CDR3 region has 18 residues. CDR3 residues: CARSGPGLAVGGTDTQYF. The CDR3 region has the DNA TGTGCCAGAAGTGGACCGGGACTAGCGGTAGGAGGCACAGATACGCAGTATTTT.

The rearrangement uses TRBV3-1 (or the pseudogene TRBV3-2) and TRBJ2-7; D perhaps matches TRBD1 (6 bases). This CDR3 has 14 residues. The germline V and J ends were trimmed by 2 bases and 2 bases, with 10 bases remaining between them. Per germline, CDR1 LGHDT and CDR2 YNNKEL (reference sequence). The CDR3 region has the DNA TGTGCCAGCAGCCAACGGACAGCTGCCTACGAGCAGTACTTC. Residues: CASSQRTAAYEQYF.

V usage is TRBV10-3 and J usage is TRBJ2-7, with 8 bases fitting TRBD1. The trim removed 5 bases at V and 2 bases at J, leaving 8 bases unmatched. Germline lookup yields CDR1 ENHRY and CDR2 SYGVKD. CDR3 length: 15 amino acids. The CDR3 DNA reads TGTGCCATCAGTATCGACAGGGGAGATACCTACGAGCAGTACTTC. Translating gives CAISIDRGDTYEQYF.

In its sample, this clone was seen many times. One end of the junction fails to match germline, which may point to a read error. The J gene is TRBJ1-3, the V gene TRBV9; D is possibly TRBD1 (5 bases). Germline values: CDR1 SGDLS, CDR2 YYNGEE. The CDR3 has 15 amino acids. The CDR3 loop reads CASSVAYRPGNTIYF. As DNA, the CDR3 is TGTGCCAGCAGTGTAGCTTACAGGCCTGGAAACACCATATATTTT.